The entry below describes one T cell receptor (beta chain). Its cognate antigen is unknown. This entry belongs to a study of T cell clones after liver transplantation. Whole-study context: Post-transplant blood was tracked for graft-donor-reactive T cell clones identified in a pre-transplant mixed lymphocyte reaction. At least one year of complete immunosuppression withdrawal without enzymes over twice normal defined tolerance. Study observations and caveats: Compared with third party-reactive sequences, donor-reactive ones declined more, independent of withdrawal success.

Trimming cost V 5 bases and J 8 bases; bases outside gene matches: 8. Germline loops: CDR1 MNHEY, CDR2 SMNVEV (reference sequence). This CDR3 is 15 amino acids long. The table came from immunoSEQ multiplex PCR; TCRdb's copy has only in-frame clones and leaves some out. Of 51,000 or so clones in the sample, 86% were seen once. The receptor comes from a human patient who received a liver transplant. Some T cells may possibly be graft donor cells. The chain carries TRBV27 and TRBJ2-1; 11 bases match TRBD2. This specimen consisted of CD8+ T cells from blood, obtained 12 months after liver transplant. CDR3 in amino acids: CASSRSGRASDEQFF. CDR3 nucleotides: TGTGCCAGCAGTCGTAGCGGGAGGGCCAGCGATGAGCAGTTCTTC.